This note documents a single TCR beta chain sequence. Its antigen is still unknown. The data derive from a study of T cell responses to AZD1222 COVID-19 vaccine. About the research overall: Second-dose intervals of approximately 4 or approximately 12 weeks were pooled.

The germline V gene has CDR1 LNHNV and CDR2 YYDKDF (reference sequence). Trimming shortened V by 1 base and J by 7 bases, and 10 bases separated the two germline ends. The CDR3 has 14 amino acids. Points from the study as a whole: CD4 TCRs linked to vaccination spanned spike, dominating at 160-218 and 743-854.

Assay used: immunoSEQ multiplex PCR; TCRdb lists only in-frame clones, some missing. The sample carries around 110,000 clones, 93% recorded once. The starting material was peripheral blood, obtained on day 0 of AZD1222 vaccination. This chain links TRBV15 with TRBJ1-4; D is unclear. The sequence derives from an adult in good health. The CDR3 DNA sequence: TGTGCCACCAGCAGAGTAAACGGGCCTGAAAAACTGTTTTTT. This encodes CATSRVNGPEKLFF. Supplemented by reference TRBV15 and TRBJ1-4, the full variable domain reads DAMVIQNPRYQVTQFGKPVTLSCSQTLNHNVMYWYQQKSSQAPKLLFHYYDKDFNNEADTPDNFQSRRPNTSFCFLDIRSPGLGDTAMYLCATSRVNGPEKLFFGSGTQLSVL.